Below, one T cell receptor (beta chain) is given with its context. This entry belongs to a study of T cell changes during pregnancy in multiple sclerosis. V lost 7 bases to trimming and J lost 2 bases; unmatched junction nucleotides: 4. The CDR3 runs to 13 residues. Germline CDR1 is MDHEN and CDR2 is SYDVKM. TCRdb's copy holds only in-frame clones and misses some; the assay was immunoSEQ multiplex PCR. This sample has over 70,000 clones, with 85% to 95% found just once. This specimen consisted of peripheral blood, obtained in the first trimester of pregnancy. The chain has TRBV28 and TRBJ2-7; TRBD2 agrees at 8 bases. The TCR sequence derives from a female donor in good health, enrolled as a control in a pregnancy study. CDR3 nucleotides: TGTGCCAGCACGAGAGCGGGGGCCTACGAGCAGTACTTC. Translated, it gives CASTRAGAYEQYF.